This entry lists 19 T cell receptor beta chains sequenced from one sample in a study of shared clonotypes between healthy human individuals. Sequenced by immunoSEQ multiplex PCR; TCRdb stores in-frame clones only, minus some. Among 2.3 million or so clones listed, 90% to 95% were seen once. The sequencing sample was made of naive CD4+ T cells from PBMCs. Subset defined: CD45RA+ positively selected. The receptors shown here come from a man younger than 35 in good health. Some clones in this sample may be carry-over from other donors' samples.

The CDR3 DNA reads TGTGCCAGTAGTCGACTGGAACCAGGGGACCGAAACTATGGCTACACCTTC. Translated, it gives CASSRLEPGDRNYGYTF. This rearrangement joins TRBV19 to TRBJ1-2, with D possibly being TRBD1 (6 bases). The length of the CDR3 is 17 residues. The V gene lost 5 bases and the J gene lost 2 bases, with 21 bases spanning the gap. Germline CDR1 reads LNHDA; CDR2 reads SQIVND (reference sequence).

Points on this clone: The same CDR3 can be traced to other DNA sequences in this sample. The chain employs TRBV9 and TRBJ2-1; TRBD2 matches 7 bases. Germline V CDR1 and CDR2: SGDLS, YYNGEE. The J segment lost 0 bases and the V segment lost 3 bases, leaving 3 bases of the junction unmatched. This CDR3 region has 15 residues. The CDR3 sequence is CASSASGSSYNEQFF. The CDR3 DNA follows: TGTGCCAGCAGCGCTAGCGGAAGCTCCTACAATGAGCAGTTCTTC.

J is TRBJ1-5 and V is TRBV19, with D unclear. CDR1 and CDR2 from the germline V gene are LNHDA and SQIVND (reference sequence). V was cut by 7 bases and J by 6 bases, with 4 bases left in between. The CDR3 has 10 residues. The CDR3 is CASNIQPQHF. The CDR3 DNA follows: TGTGCCAGTAATATTCAGCCCCAGCATTTT.

Regarding this clone: Other DNA sequences from this sample encode an identical CDR3 as well. The chain employs TRBV5-1 and TRBJ2-5; 9 bases map to TRBD2. This CDR3 comprises 15 residues. Germline CDR1 SGHRS, CDR2 YFSETQ. V lost 1 base to trimming and J lost 4 bases; unmatched junction nucleotides: 5. Here the CDR3 reads CASSLTSGSRETQYF. CDR3 nucleotides: TGCGCCAGCAGCTTGACTAGCGGGTCTCGAGAGACCCAGTACTTC.

The sample holds a few counts of this clone. J is TRBJ1-5 and V is TRBV6-6, with D possibly matching TRBD1 (5 bases). Germline V lookup: CDR1 MNHNY, CDR2 SVGAGI (reference sequence). This CDR3 region has 14 residues. V was shortened by 6 bases and J by 5 bases, with 14 bases between the two germline ends. The CDR3 spells CASRPGPSYQPQHF. CDR3 in DNA: TGTGCCAGCAGACCAGGGCCGTCATATCAGCCCCAGCATTTT.

The J gene is TRBJ2-3, the V gene TRBV15, with TRBD2 identical over 10 bases. Germline V gene sequence: CDR1 LNHNV, CDR2 YYDKDF (reference sequence). Trimming removed 0 bases from V and 7 bases from J; junction bases left unmatched: 13. The CDR3 loop spans 18 amino acids. The CDR3 spells CATSRDLGIAGGRYTQYF. The CDR3 DNA reads TGTGCCACCAGCAGAGATTTGGGGATAGCGGGAGGTCGATATACGCAGTATTTT.

Regarding this clone: Other nucleotide sequences from this sample produce the same CDR3. The chain employs TRBV28 and TRBJ1-1; D not certain. CDR1 MDHEN and CDR2 SYDVKM come from the germline V gene. Trimming stripped 4 bases from V and 0 bases from J, with 3 bases between. The CDR3 runs 12 residues. The CDR3 DNA follows: TGTGCCAGCAGTTCCGTGAACACTGAAGCTTTCTTT. As protein: CASSSVNTEAFF.

This clone has just a few counts. The genes are TRBV7-6 and TRBJ2-6; no reliable D call. CDR3 length equals 13 residues. The germline CDR1 and CDR2 sequences are SGHVS and FNYEAQ. The V end lost 2 bases, the J end lost 3 bases, and 2 bases lay between the germline ends. CDR3 protein: CASSLFGANVLTF. CDR3 in DNA: TGTGCCAGCAGCTTATTTGGGGCCAACGTCCTGACTTTC.

The V gene is TRBV19, the J gene TRBJ2-1, with 11 bases lining up with TRBD2. This CDR3 spans 17 amino acids. The germline V gene encodes CDR1 LNHDA and CDR2 SQIVND (reference sequence). V shed 3 bases, J shed 4 bases, and the junction held 8 bases outside the gene matches. CDR3 sequence: CASSMGLGLAAYNEQFF. The CDR3 region has the DNA TGTGCCAGTAGTATGGGTTTGGGACTAGCGGCATACAATGAGCAGTTCTTC.

The chain employs TRBV2 and TRBJ2-7; no firm D call. Trimming cost V 5 bases and J 13 bases, with 18 bases left between them. Germline CDR1 and CDR2: SNHLY and FYNNEI. The CDR3 covers 12 residues. DNA for the CDR3: TGTGCCAGCAGTCGGACGGAGTTTATTAGTTACTTC. Protein product: CASSRTEFISYF.

This chain joins TRBV9 and TRBJ1-4; D ambiguous. The length of the CDR3 is 13 residues. V lost 7 bases to trimming and J lost 7 bases, with 14 bases between them. In germline, CDR1 is SGDLS, CDR2 YYNGEE. The CDR3 loop is CASSRGLGEKLFF. CDR3 DNA sequence: TGTGCCAGCTCTCGGGGTTTGGGTGAAAAACTGTTTTTT.

To note about this clone: This sample also contains other DNA sequences that code for the same CDR3. The gene calls are TRBV29-1 and TRBJ1-1, with a tentative D call TRBD1 (5 bases). This CDR3 comprises 12 residues. The germline V gene has CDR1 SQVTM and CDR2 ANQGSEA. The ends were cut back, 4 bases at V and 3 bases at J, with 9 bases in the middle. The CDR3 nucleotides are TGCAGCGTTGTCGGGGGGTACACTGAAGCTTTCTTT. Its translation: CSVVGGYTEAFF.

The chain combines TRBV7-2 with TRBJ1-1; D perhaps matches TRBD1 (6 bases). V lost 7 bases, J lost 3 bases, and 15 bases lay in between. Germline V gives CDR1 SGHTA, CDR2 FQGNSA. There are 14 residues in the CDR3. CDR3 loop: CASTFPTGHTEAFF. The DNA for the CDR3 is TGTGCCAGCACGTTCCCGACAGGACACACTGAAGCTTTCTTT.

A single count supports this clone. The chain joins TRBV11-2 to TRBJ2-1; D might be TRBD2 (6 bases). Germline V gene data show CDR1 as SGHAT and CDR2 as FQNNGV. CDR3 size: 19 residues. The V gene lost 5 bases and the J gene lost 0 bases, with 23 bases spanning the gap. CDR3 sequence reads: CASSVRRAGGRSSYNEQFF. For the CDR3, the DNA is TGTGCCAGCAGCGTAAGGAGGGCGGGCGGAAGGAGCTCCTACAATGAGCAGTTCTTC.

This chain connects TRBV5-1 to TRBJ1-3; D is uncertain. Trimming stripped 4 bases from V and 3 bases from J, with 17 bases between. This CDR3 spans 16 amino acids. Germline loops: CDR1 SGHRS, CDR2 YFSETQ. The CDR3 DNA sequence: TGCGCCAGCAGCCCCGGGCCGGCCGGAGGTGGAAACACCATATATTTT. This sequence encodes CASSPGPAGGGNTIYF.

The chain links TRBV5-1 to TRBJ2-3; D assignment may be TRBD1 or TRBD2 (5 bases each). Germline V gives CDR1 SGHRS, CDR2 YFSETQ. V was pared by 4 bases and J by 4 bases, with 10 bases between. This CDR3 is built from 13 residues. CDR3 protein: CASSPVGADTQYF. The CDR3 bases are TGCGCCAGCAGCCCGGTGGGGGCAGATACGCAGTATTTT.

DNA of the CDR3: TGTGCCAGCAGTCGACAGGGACTCACCGGGGAGCTGTTTTTT. The encoded protein is CASSRQGLTGELFF. The chain recombines TRBV6-5 with TRBJ2-2; D perhaps matches TRBD1 (7 bases). V dropped 5 bases and J dropped 4 bases, with 11 bases sitting between them. The CDR3 has 14 amino acids. Looked up from germline, CDR1 is MNHEY and CDR2 is SVGAGI.

The genes are TRBV29-1 and TRBJ1-1; 10 bases line up with TRBD1. Unmatched junction bases numbered 6, after V lost 7 bases and J lost 10 bases. The CDR3 loop spans 11 amino acids. Looked up from germline, CDR1 is SQVTM and CDR2 is ANQGSEA. Here the CDR3 DNA reads TGCAGCGCCGAGGGACAGGGGAGAGCTTTCTTT. This sequence encodes CSAEGQGRAFF.

The CDR3 DNA is TGTGCCAGCAGGGGTAGGACAGGGGAAGAGACCCAGTACTTC. Residues: CASRGRTGEETQYF. The rearrangement links TRBV6-6 to TRBJ2-5; 9 bases are a match to TRBD1. This CDR3 has 14 residues. Germline V gene data show CDR1 as MNHNY and CDR2 as SVGAGI (reference sequence). J was trimmed by 3 bases and V by 6 bases; bases with no gene match: 5.